These T cell receptor beta chains were read from a single sample in a study of cytomegalovirus exposure and HLA in healthy donors. Profiling relied on immunoSEQ multiplex PCR, and the TCRdb table lists in-frame clones only, not all of them. The sample comprises 200,000 to 250,000 clones, over 80% of which are singletons, and around 15% rests with the top ten. Sequencing used PBMCs. The receptors were gathered from a woman in her thirties in good health and CMV-seropositive. Both conserved end residues are part of each CDR3. The order of the fields is D gene, J gene, clone size, V gene, CDR3 protein, CDR3 DNA. D genes are given only for firm matches. For some rows the clone size is stated as once, few or many, or as a class when expanded; others skip it.

d_gene: -; j_gene: TRBJ2-1; abundance: -; v_gene: TRBV13; CDR3aa: CASSRTYNEQFF; CDR3nt: TGTGCCAGCAGCCGGACCTACAATGAGCAGTTCTTC
d_gene: -; j_gene: TRBJ2-3; abundance: few; v_gene: TRBV18; CDR3aa: CASSPPLLTDTQYF; CDR3nt: TGTGCCAGCTCACCACCTTTACTCACAGATACGCAGTATTTT
d_gene: TRBD1; j_gene: TRBJ2-3; abundance: -; v_gene: TRBV29-1; CDR3aa: CSGLDRGLSDTQYF; CDR3nt: TGCAGCGGCCTTGACAGGGGGCTCTCAGATACGCAGTATTTT
d_gene: -; j_gene: TRBJ1-1; abundance: -; v_gene: TRBV6-5; CDR3aa: CASSKRLQRNTEAFF; CDR3nt: TGTGCCAGCAGTAAACGCCTACAGAGGAACACTGAAGCTTTCTTT
d_gene: -; j_gene: TRBJ2-4; abundance: -; v_gene: TRBV18; CDR3aa: CASSPYGHIQYF; CDR3nt: TGTGCCAGCTCACCGTACGGTCACATTCAGTACTTC
d_gene: TRBD1; j_gene: TRBJ1-3; abundance: -; v_gene: TRBV27; CDR3aa: CASSSTPGGAGWSGNTIYF; CDR3nt: TGTGCCAGCAGTTCCACCCCAGGGGGCGCAGGCTGGTCTGGAAACACCATATATTTT
d_gene: -; j_gene: TRBJ2-7; abundance: -; v_gene: TRBV7-9; CDR3aa: CASSPKLSQAYEQYF; CDR3nt: TGTGCCAGCAGCCCAAAGCTATCACAGGCCTACGAGCAGTACTTC
d_gene: -; j_gene: TRBJ2-1; abundance: -; v_gene: TRBV7-3; CDR3aa: CASSQLGRSYNEQFF; CDR3nt: TGTGCCAGCAGCCAACTAGGGCGCTCCTACAATGAGCAGTTCTTC
d_gene: -; j_gene: TRBJ1-2; abundance: medium-sized; v_gene: TRBV14; CDR3aa: CASSQEINYGYTF; CDR3nt: TGTGCCAGCAGCCAAGAGATAAACTATGGCTACACCTTC
d_gene: -; j_gene: TRBJ1-2; abundance: -; v_gene: TRBV28; CDR3aa: CASRPQGRGGYTF; CDR3nt: TGTGCCAGCAGGCCCCAGGGGCGTGGAGGCTACACCTTC
d_gene: -; j_gene: TRBJ1-4; abundance: -; v_gene: TRBV9; CDR3aa: CASSPRDTEKLFF; CDR3nt: TGTGCCAGCAGCCCACGGGATACCGAAAAACTGTTTTTT
d_gene: TRBD1; j_gene: TRBJ2-7; abundance: -; v_gene: TRBV19; CDR3aa: CASSPRQGSSYEQYF; CDR3nt: TGTGCCAGTAGTCCTCGACAGGGGTCCTCCTACGAGCAGTACTTC
d_gene: TRBD1; j_gene: TRBJ1-5; abundance: -; v_gene: TRBV5-1; CDR3aa: CASSLGDRDDQPQHF; CDR3nt: TGCGCCAGCAGCTTGGGGGACAGGGACGATCAGCCCCAGCATTTT
d_gene: -; j_gene: TRBJ2-7; abundance: -; v_gene: TRBV4-1; CDR3aa: CASSQDGGFNEQYF; CDR3nt: TGCGCCAGCAGCCAAGATGGGGGTTTCAACGAGCAGTACTTC
d_gene: TRBD2; j_gene: TRBJ2-7; abundance: -; v_gene: TRBV11-2; CDR3aa: CASSPRTSGSYEQYF; CDR3nt: TGTGCCAGCAGCCCGAGGACTAGCGGGAGCTACGAGCAGTACTTC
d_gene: TRBD1; j_gene: TRBJ1-2; abundance: once; v_gene: TRBV6-4; CDR3aa: CASRPGQGDYGYTF; CDR3nt: TGTGCCAGCAGGCCGGGACAGGGGGACTATGGCTACACCTTC
d_gene: -; j_gene: TRBJ2-7; abundance: -; v_gene: TRBV11-2; CDR3aa: CASSSSRLAAYF; CDR3nt: TGTGCCAGCAGCTCTTCCCGACTTGCGGCGTACTTC
d_gene: -; j_gene: TRBJ2-6; abundance: -; v_gene: TRBV30; CDR3aa: CAWSVRVAGANVLTF; CDR3nt: TGTGCCTGGAGTGTACGAGTGGCGGGGGCCAACGTCCTGACTTTC
d_gene: -; j_gene: TRBJ1-5; abundance: -; v_gene: TRBV28; CDR3aa: CASSTQINQPQHF; CDR3nt: TGTGCCAGCAGTACCCAGATCAATCAGCCCCAGCATTTT
d_gene: TRBD1; j_gene: TRBJ2-2; abundance: -; v_gene: TRBV7-9; CDR3aa: CASSGRDRPNTGELFF; CDR3nt: TGTGCCAGCAGCGGCCGGGACAGGCCGAACACCGGGGAGCTGTTTTTT
d_gene: -; j_gene: TRBJ2-1; abundance: -; v_gene: TRBV28; CDR3aa: CASSFPTPSAYNEQFF; CDR3nt: TGTGCCAGCAGTTTCCCGACACCGAGTGCCTACAATGAGCAGTTCTTC
d_gene: -; j_gene: TRBJ1-1; abundance: -; v_gene: TRBV6-1; CDR3aa: CASSEVQYGGTEAFF; CDR3nt: TGTGCCAGCAGTGAAGTCCAATACGGTGGCACTGAAGCTTTCTTT
d_gene: -; j_gene: TRBJ1-4; abundance: -; v_gene: TRBV30; CDR3aa: CAWSLGGESIEKLFF; CDR3nt: TGTGCCTGGAGCCTGGGGGGAGAGTCAATTGAAAAACTGTTTTTT
d_gene: TRBD2; j_gene: TRBJ2-1; abundance: -; v_gene: TRBV4-3; CDR3aa: CASSQAGTSEYEQFF; CDR3nt: TGCGCCAGCAGCCAAGCGGGGACTAGCGAGTATGAGCAGTTCTTC
d_gene: TRBD2; j_gene: TRBJ2-3; abundance: -; v_gene: TRBV10-2; CDR3aa: CASAGTSGTDTQYF; CDR3nt: TGCGCCAGTGCCGGGACTAGCGGCACAGATACGCAGTATTTT
d_gene: -; j_gene: TRBJ1-1; abundance: -; v_gene: TRBV2; CDR3aa: CASSEVDRDFF; CDR3nt: TGTGCCAGCAGTGAAGTGGACAGAGACTTCTTT
d_gene: TRBD1; j_gene: TRBJ1-1; abundance: -; v_gene: TRBV6-1; CDR3aa: CASSERLTGAEAFF; CDR3nt: TGTGCCAGCAGTGAACGATTGACAGGGGCTGAAGCTTTCTTT
d_gene: -; j_gene: TRBJ2-5; abundance: -; v_gene: TRBV11-1; CDR3aa: CASSLAERTTQETQYF; CDR3nt: TGTGCCAGCAGCTTAGCCGAGAGGACTACCCAAGAGACCCAGTACTTC
d_gene: -; j_gene: TRBJ2-7; abundance: -; v_gene: TRBV29-1; CDR3aa: CSVAGRGDEQYF; CDR3nt: TGCAGCGTCGCTGGGAGGGGGGACGAGCAGTACTTC
d_gene: TRBD2; j_gene: TRBJ2-7; abundance: -; v_gene: TRBV27; CDR3aa: CASSSMLPGLAGESYEQYF; CDR3nt: TGTGCCAGCAGTTCTATGCTTCCGGGACTAGCGGGAGAGTCCTACGAGCAGTACTTC
d_gene: -; j_gene: TRBJ2-1; abundance: -; v_gene: TRBV19; CDR3aa: CASRAITDEQFF; CDR3nt: TGTGCCAGTAGGGCAATTACGGATGAGCAGTTCTTC
d_gene: -; j_gene: TRBJ2-7; abundance: -; v_gene: TRBV20-1; CDR3aa: CSASHKYEQYF; CDR3nt: TGCAGTGCTAGCCACAAATACGAGCAGTACTTC
d_gene: -; j_gene: TRBJ1-2; abundance: once; v_gene: TRBV5-4; CDR3aa: CASSSHAGGAFYGYTF; CDR3nt: TGTGCCAGCAGCTCCCATGCGGGGGGCGCTTTCTATGGCTACACCTTC
d_gene: -; j_gene: TRBJ2-2; abundance: -; v_gene: TRBV27; CDR3aa: CASKYGSRPTGELFF; CDR3nt: TGTGCCAGCAAATATGGGAGTCGCCCCACCGGGGAGCTGTTTTTT